The clone carrying this T cell receptor (beta chain) was detected once. Its antigen remains unknown. Researchers ran immunoSEQ v3.0 at survey level. Assay: immunoSEQ multiplex PCR; the TCRdb copy retains only in-frame clones and omits some. This table holds roughly 28,000 clones, roughly 90% found once. The data were taken from a study of long-term antiretroviral therapy in people with HIV. Study context: Samples from the earliest time points predate the 2015 immediate-ART recommendation by about a decade. General study points: The data indicate that diversity increased after ART but remained below transplant donor controls. HIV repertoires spanned tighter CDR3 length ranges than controls did.

Trimming shortened V by 3 bases and J by 3 bases, and 7 bases separated the two germline ends. CDR3 size: 14 residues. Germline assignment: CDR1 SGDLS and CDR2 YYNGEE. This clonotype originated in a man aged 18 to 29 with HIV. The specimen was unsorted PBMCs, collected 3.1 years after starting antiretroviral therapy. The gene calls are TRBV9 and TRBJ2-6, with D uncertain. The CDR3 reads CASSALGGANVLTF. In DNA, the CDR3 is TGTGCCAGCAGCGCCCTTGGTGGGGCCAACGTCCTGACTTTC.